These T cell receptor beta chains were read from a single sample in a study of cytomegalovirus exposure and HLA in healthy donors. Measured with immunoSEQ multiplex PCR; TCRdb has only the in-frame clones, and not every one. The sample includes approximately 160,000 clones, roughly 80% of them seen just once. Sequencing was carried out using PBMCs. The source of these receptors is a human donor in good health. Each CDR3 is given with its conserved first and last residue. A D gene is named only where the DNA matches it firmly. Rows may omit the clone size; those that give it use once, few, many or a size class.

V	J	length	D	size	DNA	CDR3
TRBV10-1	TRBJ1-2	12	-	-	TGCGAAAGCAGTAGGGGTGGTAGAGGCTACACCTTC	CESSRGGRGYTF
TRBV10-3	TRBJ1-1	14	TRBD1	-	TGTGCCATAACCCCTGGACAGGGTAACACTGAAGCTTTCTTT	CAITPGQGNTEAFF
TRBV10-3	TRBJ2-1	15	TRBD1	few	TGTGCCATCAGTGCGGGGACAGACTCCTACAATGAGCAGTTCTTC	CAISAGTDSYNEQFF
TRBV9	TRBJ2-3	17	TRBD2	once	TGTGCCAGCAGCGTAGAGATAGCGGGGGCAGGGGCAGATACGCAGTATTTT	CASSVEIAGAGADTQYF
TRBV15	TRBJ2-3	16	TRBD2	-	TGTGCCACCAGCAGGGAAGGTAGCGGGGACACAGATACGCAGTATTTT	CATSREGSGDTDTQYF
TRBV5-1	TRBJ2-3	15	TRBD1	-	TGCGCCAGTGTTCCGGGACAGGGTAATTGGGATACGCAGTATTTT	CASVPGQGNWDTQYF
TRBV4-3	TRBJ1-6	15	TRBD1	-	TGCGCCAGCAGCCAAGTTGACAGGGGGGATTCACCCCTCCACTTT	CASSQVDRGDSPLHF
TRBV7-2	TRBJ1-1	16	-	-	TGTGCCAGCAGCTTAAACGGAGGAAGCATGAACACTGAAGCTTTCTTT	CASSLNGGSMNTEAFF
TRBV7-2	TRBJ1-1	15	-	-	TGTGCCAGCAGCTCAATGGCAGGACAGCTCTCTGAAGCTTTCTTT	CASSSMAGQLSEAFF
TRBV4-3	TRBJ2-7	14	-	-	TGCGCCAGCAGCCAAGCTCGACAGGCCTACGAGCAGTACTTC	CASSQARQAYEQYF
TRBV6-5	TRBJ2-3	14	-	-	TGTGCCAGCACCGAGGGACATCTCACAGATACGCAGTATTTT	CASTEGHLTDTQYF
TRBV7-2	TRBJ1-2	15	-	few	TGTGCCAGCAGCTTAGAGTCAGGGACTAACTATGGCTACACCTTC	CASSLESGTNYGYTF
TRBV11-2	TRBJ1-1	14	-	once	TGTGCCAGCAGCTCTGCAGGGTTGAACACTGAAGCTTTCTTT	CASSSAGLNTEAFF
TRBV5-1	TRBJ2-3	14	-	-	TGCGCCAGCAGCCCTGGACTTACCCTTGGCACGCAGTATTTT	CASSPGLTLGTQYF
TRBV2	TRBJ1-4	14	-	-	TGTGCCAGCAGGGATGACAGCCAGATGAGCGAACTGTTTTTT	CASRDDSQMSELFF
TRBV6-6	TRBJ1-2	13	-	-	TGTGCCAGCAGTTATGACAGCAACTATGGCTACACCTTC	CASSYDSNYGYTF
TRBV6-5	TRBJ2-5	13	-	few	TGTGCCAGCAGTTCTAGGAACCAGGAGACCCAGTACTTC	CASSSRNQETQYF
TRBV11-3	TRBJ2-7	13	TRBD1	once	TGTGCCAGCAGTCGGACAGGCCTTGGGGAGCAGTACTTC	CASSRTGLGEQYF
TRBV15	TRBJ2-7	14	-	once	TGTGCCACCAGCAGAGGGGGCTGGGCCTACGAGCAGTACTTC	CATSRGGWAYEQYF
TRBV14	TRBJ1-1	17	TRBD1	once	TGTGCCAGCAGCCAGAGGATCGGGACAGGGCTAAACACTGAAGCTTTCTTT	CASSQRIGTGLNTEAFF
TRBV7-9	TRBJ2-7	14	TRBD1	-	TGTGCCAGCAGCTTTGGACAGGGGAACTACGAGCAGTACTTC	CASSFGQGNYEQYF
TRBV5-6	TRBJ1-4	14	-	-	TGTGCCAGCAGCGCCGGGACACCTAGTGAAAAACTGTTTTTT	CASSAGTPSEKLFF
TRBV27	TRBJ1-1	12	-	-	TGTGCCAGCAGACAATGGAACACTGAAGCTTTCTTT	CASRQWNTEAFF
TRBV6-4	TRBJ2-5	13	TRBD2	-	TGTGCCAGCAGTGGAGAGCGGGGCGGGACCCAGTACTTC	CASSGERGGTQYF
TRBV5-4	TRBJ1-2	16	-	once	TGTGCCAGCAGCTTGGTTAACGGCCAGGGTATCTATGGCTACACCTTC	CASSLVNGQGIYGYTF
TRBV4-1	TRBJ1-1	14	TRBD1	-	TGCGCCAGCAGCCAGGCCGCAGGGGGCCCAGGAGCTTTCTTT	CASSQAAGGPGAFF
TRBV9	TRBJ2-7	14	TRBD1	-	TGTGCCAGCAGCGCGGGACAGACCTCCTACGAGCAGTACTTC	CASSAGQTSYEQYF